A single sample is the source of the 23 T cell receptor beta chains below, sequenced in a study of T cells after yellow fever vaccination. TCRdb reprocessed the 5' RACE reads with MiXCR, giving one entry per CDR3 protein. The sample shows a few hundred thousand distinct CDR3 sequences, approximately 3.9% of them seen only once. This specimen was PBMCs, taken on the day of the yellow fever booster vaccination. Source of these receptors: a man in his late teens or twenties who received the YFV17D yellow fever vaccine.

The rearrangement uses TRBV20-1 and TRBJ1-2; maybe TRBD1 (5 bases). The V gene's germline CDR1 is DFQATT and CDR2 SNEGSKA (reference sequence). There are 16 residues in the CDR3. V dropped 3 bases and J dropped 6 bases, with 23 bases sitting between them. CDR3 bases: TGCAGTGCTAGCCCAATCGGGGAGGGAGGGGACCATGGCTACACCTTC. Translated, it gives CSASPIGEGGDHGYTF.

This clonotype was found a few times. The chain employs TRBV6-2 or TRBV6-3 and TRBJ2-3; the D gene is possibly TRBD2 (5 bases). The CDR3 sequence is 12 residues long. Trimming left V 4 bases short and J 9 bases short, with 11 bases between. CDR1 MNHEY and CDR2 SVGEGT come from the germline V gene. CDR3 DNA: TGTGCCAGCAGTTCCCGGAGGTCGACGCAGTATTTT. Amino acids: CASSSRRSTQYF.

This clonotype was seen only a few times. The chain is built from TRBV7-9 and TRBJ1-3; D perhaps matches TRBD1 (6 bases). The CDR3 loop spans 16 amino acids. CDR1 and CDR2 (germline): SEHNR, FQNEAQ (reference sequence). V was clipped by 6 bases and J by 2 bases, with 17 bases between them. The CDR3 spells CASRLHGQGTGNTIYF. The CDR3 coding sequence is TGTGCCAGCAGACTACATGGGCAGGGGACTGGAAACACCATATATTTT.

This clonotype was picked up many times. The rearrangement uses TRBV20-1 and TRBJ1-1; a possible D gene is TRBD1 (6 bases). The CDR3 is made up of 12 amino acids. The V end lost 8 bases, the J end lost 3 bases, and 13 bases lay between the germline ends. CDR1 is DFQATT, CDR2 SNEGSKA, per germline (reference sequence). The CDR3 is CSSQGVYTEAFF. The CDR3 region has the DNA TGCAGTTCACAGGGTGTGTACACTGAAGCTTTCTTT.

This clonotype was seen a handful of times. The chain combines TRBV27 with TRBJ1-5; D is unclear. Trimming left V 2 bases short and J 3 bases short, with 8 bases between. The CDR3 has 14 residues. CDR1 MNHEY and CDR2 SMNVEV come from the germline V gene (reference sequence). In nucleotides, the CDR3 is TGTGCCAGCAGTTTAGAACAGTTCAATCAGCCCCAGCATTTT. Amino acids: CASSLEQFNQPQHF.

DNA of the CDR3: TGTGCCAGCAGCCCCTTCGCGGGGGTCCCTAATTCACCCCTCCACTTT. This codes for CASSPFAGVPNSPLHF. The chain combines TRBV7-9 with TRBJ1-6; TRBD1 is a possible D gene (5 bases). Looked up from germline, CDR1 is SEHNR and CDR2 is FQNEAQ (reference sequence). CDR3 length: 16 residues. V shed 5 bases and J shed 6 bases, with 17 bases lying between them.

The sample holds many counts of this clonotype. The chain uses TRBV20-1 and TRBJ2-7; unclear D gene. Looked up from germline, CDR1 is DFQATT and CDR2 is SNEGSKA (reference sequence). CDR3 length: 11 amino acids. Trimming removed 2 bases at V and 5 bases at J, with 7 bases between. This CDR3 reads CSARIGNEQYV. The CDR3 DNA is TGCAGTGCTAGAATTGGGAACGAGCAGTACGTC.

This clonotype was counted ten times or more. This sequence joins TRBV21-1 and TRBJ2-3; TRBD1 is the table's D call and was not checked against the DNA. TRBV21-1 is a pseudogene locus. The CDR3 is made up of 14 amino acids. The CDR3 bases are TGTGCCAGCAACCACCCCGGGGACACAGATACGCAGTATTTT. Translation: CASNHPGDTDTQYF.

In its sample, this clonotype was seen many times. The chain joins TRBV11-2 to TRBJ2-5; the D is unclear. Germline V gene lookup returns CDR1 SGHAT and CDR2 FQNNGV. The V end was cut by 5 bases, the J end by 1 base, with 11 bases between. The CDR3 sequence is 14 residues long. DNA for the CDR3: TGTGCCAGCAGCCGGCCCCAGATCCAAGAGACCCAGTACTTC. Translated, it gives CASSRPQIQETQYF. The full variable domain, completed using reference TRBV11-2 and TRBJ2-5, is EAGVAQSPRYKIIEKRQSVAFWCNPISGHATLYWYQQILGQGPKLLIQFQNNGVVDDSQLPKDRFSAERLKGVDSTLKIQPAKLEDSAVYLCASSRPQIQETQYFGPGTRLLVL.

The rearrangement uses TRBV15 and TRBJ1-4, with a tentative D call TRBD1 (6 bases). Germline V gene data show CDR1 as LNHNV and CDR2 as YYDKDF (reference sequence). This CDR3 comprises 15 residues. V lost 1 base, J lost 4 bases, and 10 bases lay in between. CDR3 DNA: TGTGCCACCAGCAGAGCCGGGACAAGTAATGAAAAACTGTTTTTT. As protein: CATSRAGTSNEKLFF.

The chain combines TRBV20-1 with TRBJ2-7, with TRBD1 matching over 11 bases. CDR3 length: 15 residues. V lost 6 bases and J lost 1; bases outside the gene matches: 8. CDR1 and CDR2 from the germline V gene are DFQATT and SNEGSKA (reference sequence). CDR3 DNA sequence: TGCAGTGCAGCGAACCGGGACAGGGGGTCCTACGAGCAGTACTTC. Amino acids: CSAANRDRGSYEQYF.

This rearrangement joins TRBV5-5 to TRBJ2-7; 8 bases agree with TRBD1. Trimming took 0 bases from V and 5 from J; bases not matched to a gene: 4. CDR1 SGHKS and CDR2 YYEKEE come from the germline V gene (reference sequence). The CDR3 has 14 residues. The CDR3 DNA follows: TGTGCCAGCAGCTTGGGACAGGGGAACAACGAGCAGTACTTC. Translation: CASSLGQGNNEQYF.

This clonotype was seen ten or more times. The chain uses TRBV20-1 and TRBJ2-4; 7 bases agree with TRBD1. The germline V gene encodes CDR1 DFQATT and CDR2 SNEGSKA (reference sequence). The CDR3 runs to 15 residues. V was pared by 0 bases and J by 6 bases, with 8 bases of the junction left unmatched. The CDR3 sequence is CSAREGRGRSNIQYF. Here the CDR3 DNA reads TGCAGTGCTAGAGAAGGAAGGGGGCGATCAAACATTCAGTACTTC.

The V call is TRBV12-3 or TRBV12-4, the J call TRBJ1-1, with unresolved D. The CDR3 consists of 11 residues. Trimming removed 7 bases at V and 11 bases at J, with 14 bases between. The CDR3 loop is CASKLAGDAFF. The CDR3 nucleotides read TGTGCCAGCAAGCTGGCAGGTGACGCTTTCTTT.

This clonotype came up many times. DNA for the CDR3: TGCAGTGCTAGTAACCTAGGCCAGCCCCAGCATTTT. Protein product: CSASNLGQPQHF. This rearrangement joins TRBV20-1 to TRBJ1-5; D gene ambiguous. Germline loops: CDR1 DFQATT, CDR2 SNEGSKA (reference sequence). The CDR3 sequence is 12 residues long. V was pared by 3 bases and J by 7 bases, with 10 bases between.

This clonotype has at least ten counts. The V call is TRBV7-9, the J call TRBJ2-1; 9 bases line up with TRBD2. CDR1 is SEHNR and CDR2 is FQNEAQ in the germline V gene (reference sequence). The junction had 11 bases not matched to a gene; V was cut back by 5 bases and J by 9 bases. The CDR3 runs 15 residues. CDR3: CASSPSSGAGGEQFF. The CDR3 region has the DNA TGTGCCAGCAGCCCCTCTAGCGGGGCTGGGGGTGAGCAGTTCTTC.

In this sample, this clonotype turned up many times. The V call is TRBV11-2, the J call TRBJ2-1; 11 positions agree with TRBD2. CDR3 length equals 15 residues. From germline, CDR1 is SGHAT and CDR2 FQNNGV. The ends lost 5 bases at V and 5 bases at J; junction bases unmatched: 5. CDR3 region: CASSITSGGNNEQFF. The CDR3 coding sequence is TGTGCCAGCAGCATTACTAGCGGGGGAAACAATGAGCAGTTCTTC. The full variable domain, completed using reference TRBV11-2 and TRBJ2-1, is EAGVAQSPRYKIIEKRQSVAFWCNPISGHATLYWYQQILGQGPKLLIQFQNNGVVDDSQLPKDRFSAERLKGVDSTLKIQPAKLEDSAVYLCASSITSGGNNEQFFGPGTRLTVL.

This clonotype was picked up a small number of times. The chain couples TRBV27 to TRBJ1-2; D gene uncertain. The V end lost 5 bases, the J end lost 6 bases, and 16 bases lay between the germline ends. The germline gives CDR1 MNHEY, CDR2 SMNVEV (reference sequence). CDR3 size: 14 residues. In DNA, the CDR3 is TGTGCCAGCAGTCTGGCAACGCCGCCGGATGGCTACACCTTC. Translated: CASSLATPPDGYTF.

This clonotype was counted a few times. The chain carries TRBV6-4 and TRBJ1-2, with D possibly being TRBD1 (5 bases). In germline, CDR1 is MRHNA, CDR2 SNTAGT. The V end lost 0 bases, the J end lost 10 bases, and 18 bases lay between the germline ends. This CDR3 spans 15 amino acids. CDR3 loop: CASSDSTGGTRYYTF. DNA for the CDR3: TGTGCCAGCAGTGACTCCACGGGGGGAACCAGATACTACACCTTC.

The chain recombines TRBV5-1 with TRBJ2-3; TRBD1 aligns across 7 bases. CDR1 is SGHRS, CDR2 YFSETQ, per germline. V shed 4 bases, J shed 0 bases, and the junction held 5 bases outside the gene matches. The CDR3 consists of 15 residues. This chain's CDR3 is CASSPGQSSTDTQYF. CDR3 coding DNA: TGCGCCAGCAGCCCGGGACAGTCAAGCACAGATACGCAGTATTTT.

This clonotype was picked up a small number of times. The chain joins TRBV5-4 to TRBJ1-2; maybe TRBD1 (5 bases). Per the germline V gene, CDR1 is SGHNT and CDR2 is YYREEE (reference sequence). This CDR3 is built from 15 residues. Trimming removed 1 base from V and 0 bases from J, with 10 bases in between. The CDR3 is CASSLMTDTNYGYTF. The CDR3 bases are TGTGCCAGCAGCTTGATGACGGACACTAACTATGGCTACACCTTC.

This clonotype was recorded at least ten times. CDR3 sequence: CASSLAPGERSQPQHF. The DNA of the CDR3 is TGTGCCAGCAGTTTAGCTCCAGGGGAAAGGAGTCAGCCCCAGCATTTT. The chain is built from TRBV12-3 or TRBV12-4 and TRBJ1-5, with D perhaps TRBD1 (6 bases). The length of the CDR3 is 16 residues. The germline V and J ends were trimmed by 0 bases and 6 bases, with 15 bases remaining between them.

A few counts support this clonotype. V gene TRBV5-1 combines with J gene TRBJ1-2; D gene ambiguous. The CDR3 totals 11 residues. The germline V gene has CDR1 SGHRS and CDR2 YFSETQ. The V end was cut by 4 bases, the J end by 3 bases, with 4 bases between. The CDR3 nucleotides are TGCGCCAGCAGCGAGGACTATGGCTACACCTTC. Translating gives CASSEDYGYTF.